A single sample is the source of the 13 T cell receptor beta chains below, sequenced in a study of cytomegalovirus exposure and HLA in healthy donors. The primer mix had 60 Vbeta and 13 Jbeta primers. Using immunoSEQ multiplex PCR, the repertoire was profiled, and TCRdb retains in-frame clones only, with some absent. The sample lists 130,000 or so clones; over 8.5% were seen once. The sequenced sample was PBMCs. Receptors originate from a woman aged 40 to 50 in good health and CMV-seropositive.

The DNA of the CDR3 is TGTGCCAGCAGTCCGGCAGGCTCTGGAAACACCATATATTTT. Translation gives CASSPAGSGNTIYF. V is TRBV6-5 and J is TRBJ1-3; no firm D call. The germline CDR1 and CDR2 sequences are MNHEY and SVGAGI. Trimming shortened V by 5 bases and J by 0 bases, and 8 bases separated the two germline ends. The CDR3 runs 14 residues.

V gene TRBV6-1 combines with J gene TRBJ2-7; D perhaps matches TRBD2 (6 bases). Germline lookup yields CDR1 MNHNS and CDR2 SASEGT. This CDR3 is 13 amino acids long. Between the trimmed V and J ends, which lost 4 bases and 7 bases, there was a span of 14 bases. The CDR3 DNA reads as TGTGCCAGCAGTGCGACCTCCGCGGGGGAGCAGTACTTC. Protein product: CASSATSAGEQYF.

J is TRBJ2-1 and V is TRBV2; TRBD2 matches 7 bases. Trimming removed 4 bases from V and 5 bases from J; junction bases left unmatched: 5. Germline V lookup: CDR1 SNHLY, CDR2 FYNNEI. This CDR3 spans 14 amino acids. For the CDR3, the DNA is TGTGCCAGCAGTGGAATCGGGACTAACAATGAGCAGTTCTTC. Protein sequence: CASSGIGTNNEQFF.

A remark on this clone: Other nucleotide sequences in the sample specify the same CDR3. The CDR3 sequence: CAISEEGTGELFF. CDR3 coding DNA: TGTGCCATCAGTGAAGAGGGTACCGGGGAGCTGTTTTTT. The J gene is TRBJ2-2, the V gene TRBV10-3; D might be TRBD2 (5 bases). CDR1 is ENHRY and CDR2 is SYGVKD in the germline V gene. The V end lost 3 bases, the J end lost 5 bases, and 7 bases lay between the germline ends. The CDR3 has 13 residues.

This clone has more than one count but fewer than ten. This rearrangement joins TRBV9 to TRBJ1-1; 8 bases agree with TRBD1. The CDR3 contains 16 residues. Losses at the gene ends were 4 bases for V and 4 bases for J; bases not matched to a gene: 12. Germline CDR1 reads SGDLS; CDR2 reads YYNGEE. CDR3 loop: CASSPRQGSGGTEAFF. For the CDR3, the DNA is TGTGCCAGCAGCCCCCGACAGGGGTCGGGTGGCACTGAAGCTTTCTTT.

V is TRBV6-1 and J is TRBJ1-5; D perhaps matches TRBD1 (5 bases). The CDR3 consists of 14 residues. V was trimmed by 5 bases and J by 5 bases, leaving 13 bases between them. CDR1 is MNHNS, CDR2 SASEGT, per germline. The CDR3 loop reads CASSLRGGDQPQHF. CDR3 nucleotide sequence: TGTGCCAGCAGTCTACGGGGAGGGGATCAGCCCCAGCATTTT.

A few counts support this clone. V is TRBV11-3 and J is TRBJ2-2, with D tentatively TRBD1 (6 bases). Germline lookup yields CDR1 SGHNT and CDR2 YENEEA. Between the trimmed V and J ends, which lost 0 bases and 5 bases, there was a span of 16 bases. The CDR3 is made up of 17 amino acids. The CDR3 reads CASSLDRGRGWTGELFF. CDR3 nucleotides: TGTGCCAGCAGCTTAGATCGGGGCAGGGGTTGGACCGGGGAGCTGTTTTTT.

In DNA form, the CDR3 reads TGTGCCAGCATGTCACAGAGATCACCCCTCCACTTT. Translation: CASMSQRSPLHF. The V call is TRBV2, the J call TRBJ1-6, with D uncertain. Germline CDR1 and CDR2: SNHLY and FYNNEI. Trimming stripped 7 bases from V and 10 bases from J, with 11 bases between. CDR3 size: 12 residues.

The sample holds a few counts of this clone. The chain employs TRBV10-3 and TRBJ1-3; the match to TRBD1 covers 7 bases. The CDR3 extends over 14 amino acids. J lost 4 bases, V lost 2 bases, and 2 bases had no gene match. CDR1 and CDR2 (germline): ENHRY, SYGVKD. The CDR3 DNA sequence: TGTGCCATCAGTGAGGACAGGGACGGAAACACCATATATTTT. Its protein is CAISEDRDGNTIYF.

This chain joins TRBV30 and TRBJ1-1, with 7 bases aligning to TRBD1. The junction had 17 bases not matched to a gene; V was cut back by 0 bases and J by 1 base. Looked up from germline, CDR1 is GTSNPN and CDR2 is SVGIG (reference sequence). CDR3 length: 19 amino acids. The CDR3 loop reads CAWSVYSQTGVEGNTEAFF. CDR3 nucleotides: TGTGCCTGGAGTGTCTACTCGCAAACAGGGGTCGAGGGGAACACTGAAGCTTTCTTT.

This clone was observed a handful of times. This chain connects TRBV5-1 to TRBJ1-4; 8 bases are a match to TRBD1. The CDR3 has 15 amino acids. V was clipped by 4 bases and J by 8 bases; unmatched bases: 10. CDR1 SGHRS and CDR2 YFSETQ come from the germline V gene. CDR3 in amino acids: CASSATGTGDEKLFF. In DNA form, the CDR3 reads TGCGCCAGCAGCGCCACCGGGACAGGTGACGAAAAACTGTTTTTT.

The V call is TRBV28, the J call TRBJ1-2; possibly TRBD1 for D (5 bases). Trimming pared 3 bases from V and 6 bases from J, leaving 11 bases between. CDR1 is MDHEN and CDR2 is SYDVKM in the germline V gene. The CDR3 runs 13 residues. The CDR3 bases are TGTGCCAGCAGTTTTGCCCAGGGCCATGGCTACACCTTC. Protein sequence: CASSFAQGHGYTF.

The V call is TRBV7-8, the J call TRBJ1-1; TRBD1 might be the D (6 bases). The CDR3 totals 13 residues. Germline V gene sequence: CDR1 SGHVS, CDR2 FQNEAQ. Trimming removed 2 bases from V and 3 bases from J, with 7 bases in between. The CDR3 loop reads CASSLRTDTEAFF. The CDR3 nucleotides are TGTGCCAGCAGCTTAAGGACAGACACTGAAGCTTTCTTT.